The entry below describes one T cell receptor (beta chain). The antigen is not known. CDR1 is SEHNR, CDR2 FQNEAQ, per germline (reference sequence). The ends were cut back, 4 bases at V and 1 base at J, with 13 bases in the middle. CDR3 length: 15 residues. The source of the sample is a study of blood T cells in healthy people across ages. Study observations and caveats: Donor CMV status, an unknown factor, possibly confounded changes in expanded clonotypes. Fewer expanded clones and more diversity marked long-lived versus aged donors.

All donors came from Russia, were Caucasian and healthy, and spanned ages roughly 6 to 95. Each sample yielded at least 5 micrograms of PBMC total RNA. The authors ran a second PCR of about 6 to 11 cycles using a sample-barcoded 5' primer and a J-beta primer mix. Each CDR3 protein is one row after TCRdb ran MiXCR on the 5' RACE reads. The sample lists over 1,200,000 distinct CDR3 sequences; approximately 59% were seen once. The sequence came from a man aged 18 to 30 in good health. Sequenced sample: blood. The chain carries TRBV7-9 and TRBJ1-1; D gene uncertain. CDR3 nucleotides: TGTGCCAGCAGCTCCCGGGAGGGCGCGAACACTGAAGCTTTCTTT. Its protein product is CASSSREGANTEAFF.